In its sample, the clone carrying this TCR beta chain was seen many times. Its specificity is unknown. The sample originates from a study of T cells in Graves' hyperthyroidism and ophthalmopathy. Study in general: At initial diagnosis, before any treatment had begun, peripheral blood was obtained. Study findings and constraints: Ophthalmopathy onset followed model prediction by a median about six months. Expanded thyroid clonotypes (above 0.001) were mostly also found in blood.

RNA transcripts were the template for amplifying TCR beta CDR3 regions. Primed by the HTBI set, a first-round RT-PCR was run on the TCR CDR3. TCRdb recomputed calls from the multiplex PCR reads with MiXCR, one row per CDR3 protein. Of around 250,000 distinct CDR3 sequences listed, roughly 15% are singletons. With 6 bases removed from V and 5 bases from J, the gap between germline ends came to 13 bases. The CDR3 is 13 residues long. Per germline, CDR1 SGHTA and CDR2 FQGNSA. Ophthalmopathy in the patients scored at least 3 on Clinical Activity Score and at least 4 on NOSPECS grade, lasting under 3 months.

The sequence came from a woman younger than 35 with Graves' ophthalmopathy. The sample consisted of blood. The chain recombines TRBV7-2 with TRBJ2-5; no firm D call. The CDR3 DNA reads as TGTGCCAGCAGACGAGGTAGTGCGGAGACCCAGTACTTC. This translates into CASRRGSAETQYF.